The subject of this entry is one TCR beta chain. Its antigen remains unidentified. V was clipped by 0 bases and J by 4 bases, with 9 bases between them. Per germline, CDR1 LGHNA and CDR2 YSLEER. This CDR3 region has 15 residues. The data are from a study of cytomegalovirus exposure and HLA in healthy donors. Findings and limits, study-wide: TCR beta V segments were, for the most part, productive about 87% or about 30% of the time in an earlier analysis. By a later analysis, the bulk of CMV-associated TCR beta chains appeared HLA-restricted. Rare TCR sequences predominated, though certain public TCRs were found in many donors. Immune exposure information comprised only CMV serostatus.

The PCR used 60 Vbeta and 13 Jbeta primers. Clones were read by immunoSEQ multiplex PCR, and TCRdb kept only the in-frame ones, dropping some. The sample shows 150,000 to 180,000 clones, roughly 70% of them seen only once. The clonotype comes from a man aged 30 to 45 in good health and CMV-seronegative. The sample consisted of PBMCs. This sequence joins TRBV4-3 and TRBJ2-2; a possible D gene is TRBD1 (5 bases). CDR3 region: CASSQDVRATGELFF. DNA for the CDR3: TGCGCCAGCAGCCAAGATGTCAGGGCCACCGGGGAGCTGTTTTTT.